This TCR beta chain was captured by sequencing in a study of blood T cell repertoires in COVID-19. As for the study in general: Samples taken during acute and convalescent COVID-19 were collected in the United States, Italy and Spain.

Germline loops: CDR1 LNHDA, CDR2 SQIVND (reference sequence). The V end lost 6 bases, the J end lost 0 bases, and 9 bases lay between the germline ends. There are 14 residues in the CDR3. Original handling: Amplification with reference gene primers provided the estimates of nucleated cell counts. Libraries were prepared by immunoSEQ multiplex PCR; TCRdb keeps only in-frame clonotypes and omits some of them. V, J and clone size derive from that table, while D and trimming were established from the DNA sequence. The top ten clones hold roughly a sixth of a sample with a few hundred thousand clones, 85% of them seen once.

The sample consisted of PBMCs or T cells enriched from blood (not recorded which). This TCR came from a man aged 35-49 years who had recovered from COVID-19. The chain carries TRBV19 and TRBJ1-5; D is uncertain. CDR3 in amino acids: CASRRAYSNQPQHF. The CDR3 nucleotides are TGTGCCAGTAGAAGAGCTTATAGCAATCAGCCCCAGCATTTT.